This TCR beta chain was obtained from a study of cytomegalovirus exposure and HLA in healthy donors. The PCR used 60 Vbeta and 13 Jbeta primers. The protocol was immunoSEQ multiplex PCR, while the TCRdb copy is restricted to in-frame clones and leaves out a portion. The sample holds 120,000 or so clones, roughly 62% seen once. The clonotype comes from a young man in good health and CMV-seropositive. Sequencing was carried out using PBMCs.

CDR3 amino acids: CASSVQGTTYEQYF. Here the CDR3 DNA reads TGTGCCAGCAGCGTGCAGGGGACCACCTACGAGCAGTACTTC. The chain employs TRBV9 and TRBJ2-7; possibly TRBD1 for D (6 bases). Germline CDR1 is SGDLS and CDR2 is YYNGEE. The V and J ends lost 2 bases and 2 bases respectively, with 11 bases between them. This CDR3 has 14 amino acids.